The entry below describes one TCR beta chain. The antigen remains unidentified. The CDR3 spans 12 residues. Germline CDR1 SGHDT, CDR2 YYEEEE. V lost 1 base, J lost 4 bases, and 2 bases lay in between. These data belong to a study of T cell responses to AZD1222 COVID-19 vaccine. Overall study context: Combined were second doses at about 4 or about 12 weeks. Study results and caveats: The breadth and depth of Spike-specific TCRs increased once two AZD1222 doses had been given. Without day 14 samples, only post-peak T cell repertoires were studied.

Clones were sequenced by immunoSEQ multiplex PCR, and TCRdb holds only the in-frame ones, with some missing. The table has about 130,000 clones, approximately 89% seen once; the top ten hold about 10%. The genes are TRBV5-6 and TRBJ2-2; unclear D gene. The sequences come from peripheral blood, collected on day 0 of AZD1222 vaccination. The receptor was isolated from an adult in good health. The CDR3 DNA reads TGTGCCAGCAGCTTGTTCACCGGGGAGCTGTTTTTT. Translating it yields CASSLFTGELFF.